The clone carrying this TCR beta chain came up a few times. Its antigen remains unidentified. TCRdb analysed the multiplex PCR reads with MiXCR anew, one entry per CDR3 protein. The sample holds 25,000 or so distinct CDR3 sequences; 68% are singletons and the top ten take about 25%. The data were obtained in a study of breast tumors, draining lymph nodes, adjacent tissues. Study-wide results and caveats: Most tumor T cells seemingly derive from lymph node, then expand in tumor. Luminal-like breast cancer showed significantly greater tumor-nontumor repertoire similarity than basal-like breast cancer did.

V trimming: 9 bases; J trimming: 6 bases; junction bases outside the gene matches: 4. Germline values: CDR1 MNHEY, CDR2 SMNVEV (reference sequence). The CDR3 is 12 residues long. This rearrangement joins TRBV27 to TRBJ1-2; 10 bases line up with TRBD1. The source material was tumor-adjacent breast tissue. This receptor was identified in a female donor with breast cancer. Some clones in this sample may be carry-over from other donors' samples. The CDR3 nucleotides are TGTGCCAGACCGGGACAGGGGAATGGCTACACCTTC. As protein: CARPGQGNGYTF.